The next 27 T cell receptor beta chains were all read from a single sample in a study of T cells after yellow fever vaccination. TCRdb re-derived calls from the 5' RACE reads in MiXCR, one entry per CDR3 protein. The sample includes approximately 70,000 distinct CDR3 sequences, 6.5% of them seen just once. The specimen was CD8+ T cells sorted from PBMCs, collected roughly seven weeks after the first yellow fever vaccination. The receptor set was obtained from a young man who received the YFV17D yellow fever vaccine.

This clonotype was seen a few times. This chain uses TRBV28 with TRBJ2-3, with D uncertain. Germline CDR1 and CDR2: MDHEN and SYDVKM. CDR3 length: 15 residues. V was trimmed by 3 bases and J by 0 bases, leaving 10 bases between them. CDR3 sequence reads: CASSLTEPSTDTQYF. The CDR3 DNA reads TGTGCCAGCAGTTTGACTGAGCCTAGCACAGATACGCAGTATTTT.

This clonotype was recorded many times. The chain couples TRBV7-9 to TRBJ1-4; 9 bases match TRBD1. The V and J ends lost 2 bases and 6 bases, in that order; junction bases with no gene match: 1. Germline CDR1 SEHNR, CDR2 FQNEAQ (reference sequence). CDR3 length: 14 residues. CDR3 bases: TGTGCCAGCAGCTTACGGACAGGGGATGAAAAACTGTTTTTT. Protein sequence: CASSLRTGDEKLFF.

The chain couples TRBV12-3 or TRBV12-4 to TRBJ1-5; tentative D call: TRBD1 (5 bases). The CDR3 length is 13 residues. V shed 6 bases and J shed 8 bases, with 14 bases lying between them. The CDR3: CASSSTVGEPQHF. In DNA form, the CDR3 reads TGTGCCAGCAGCTCGACAGTGGGTGAGCCCCAGCATTTT.

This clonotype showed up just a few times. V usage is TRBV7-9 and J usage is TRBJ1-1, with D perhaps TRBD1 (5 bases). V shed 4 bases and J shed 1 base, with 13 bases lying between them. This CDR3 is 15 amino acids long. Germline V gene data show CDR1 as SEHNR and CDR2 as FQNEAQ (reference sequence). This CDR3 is CASSYWEGRNTEAFF. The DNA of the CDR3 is TGTGCCAGCAGCTATTGGGAGGGGAGGAACACTGAAGCTTTCTTT. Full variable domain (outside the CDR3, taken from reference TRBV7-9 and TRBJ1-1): DTGVSQNPRHKITKRGQNVTFRCDPISEHNRLYWYRQTLGQGPEFLTYFQNEAQLEKSRLLSDRFSAERPKGSFSTLEIQRTEQGDSAMYLCASSYWEGRNTEAFFGQGTRLTVV.

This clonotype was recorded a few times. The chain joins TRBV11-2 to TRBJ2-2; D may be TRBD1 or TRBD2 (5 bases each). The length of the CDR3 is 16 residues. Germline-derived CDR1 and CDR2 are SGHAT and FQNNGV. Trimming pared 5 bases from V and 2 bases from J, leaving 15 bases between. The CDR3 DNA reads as TGTGCCAGCAGCCCAGGGACGGACCCAAACACCGGGGAGCTGTTTTTT. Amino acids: CASSPGTDPNTGELFF. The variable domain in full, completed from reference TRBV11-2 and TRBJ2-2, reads EAGVAQSPRYKIIEKRQSVAFWCNPISGHATLYWYQQILGQGPKLLIQFQNNGVVDDSQLPKDRFSAERLKGVDSTLKIQPAKLEDSAVYLCASSPGTDPNTGELFFGEGSRLTVL.

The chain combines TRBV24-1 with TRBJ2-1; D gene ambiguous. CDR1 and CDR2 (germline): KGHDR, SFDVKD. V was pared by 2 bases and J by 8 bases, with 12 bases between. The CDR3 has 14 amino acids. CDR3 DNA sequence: TGTGCCACCAGTGATTCTCGACGGTCGGATGAGCAGTTCTTC. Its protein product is CATSDSRRSDEQFF.

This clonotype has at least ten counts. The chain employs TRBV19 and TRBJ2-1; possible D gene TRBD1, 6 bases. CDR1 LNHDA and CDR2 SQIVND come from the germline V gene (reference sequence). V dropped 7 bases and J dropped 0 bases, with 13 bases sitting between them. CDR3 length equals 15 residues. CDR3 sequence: CASTMDRSSYNEQFF. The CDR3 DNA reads TGTGCCAGTACTATGGACAGATCCTCCTACAATGAGCAGTTCTTC. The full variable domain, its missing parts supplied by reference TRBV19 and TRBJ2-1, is DGGITQSPKYLFRKEGQNVTLSCEQNLNHDAMYWYRQDPGQGLRLIYYSQIVNDFQKGDIAEGYSVSREKKESFPLTVTSAQKNPTAFYLCASTMDRSSYNEQFFGPGTRLTVL.

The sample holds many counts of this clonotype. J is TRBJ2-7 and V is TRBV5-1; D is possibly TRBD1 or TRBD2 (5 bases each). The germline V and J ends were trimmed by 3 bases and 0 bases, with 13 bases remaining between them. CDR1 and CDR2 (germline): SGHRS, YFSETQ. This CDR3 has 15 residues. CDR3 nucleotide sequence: TGCGCCAGCAGCTCCCCGGGGACGATCTCCTACGAGCAGTACTTC. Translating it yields CASSSPGTISYEQYF.

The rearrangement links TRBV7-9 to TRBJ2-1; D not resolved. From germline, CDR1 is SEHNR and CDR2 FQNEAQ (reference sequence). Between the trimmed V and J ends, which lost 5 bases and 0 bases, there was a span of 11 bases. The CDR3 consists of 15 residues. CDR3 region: CASSTLPSSYNEQFF. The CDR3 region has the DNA TGTGCCAGCAGCACATTACCGAGCTCCTACAATGAGCAGTTCTTC.

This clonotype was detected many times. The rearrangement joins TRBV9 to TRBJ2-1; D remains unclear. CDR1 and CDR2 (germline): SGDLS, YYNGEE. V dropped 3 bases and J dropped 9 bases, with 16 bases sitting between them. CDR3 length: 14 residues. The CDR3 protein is CASSAWTVGGEQFF. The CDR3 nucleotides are TGTGCCAGCAGCGCCTGGACCGTAGGCGGTGAGCAGTTCTTC. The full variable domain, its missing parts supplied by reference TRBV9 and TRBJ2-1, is DSGVTQTPKHLITATGQRVTLRCSPRSGDLSVYWYQQSLDQGLQFLIQYYNGEERAKGNILERFSAQQFPDLHSELNLSSLELGDSALYFCASSAWTVGGEQFFGPGTRLTVL.

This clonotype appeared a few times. CDR3 DNA: TGTGCCAGCAGTTCCTCAGGGGGGAGCACAGATACGCAGTATTTT. This encodes CASSSSGGSTDTQYF. The gene calls are TRBV6-5 and TRBJ2-3, with a weak D call TRBD1 (7 bases). Germline CDR1 is MNHEY and CDR2 is SVGAGI. CDR3 length equals 15 residues. V lost 4 bases and J 0 bases, leaving 11 bases between the germline ends.

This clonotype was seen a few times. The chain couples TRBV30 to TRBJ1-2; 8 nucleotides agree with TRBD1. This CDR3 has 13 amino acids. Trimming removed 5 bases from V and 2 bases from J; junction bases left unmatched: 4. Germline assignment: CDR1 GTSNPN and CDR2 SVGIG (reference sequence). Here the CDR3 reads CAWSQGGNYGYTF. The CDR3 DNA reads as TGTGCCTGGTCACAGGGGGGGAACTATGGCTACACCTTC.

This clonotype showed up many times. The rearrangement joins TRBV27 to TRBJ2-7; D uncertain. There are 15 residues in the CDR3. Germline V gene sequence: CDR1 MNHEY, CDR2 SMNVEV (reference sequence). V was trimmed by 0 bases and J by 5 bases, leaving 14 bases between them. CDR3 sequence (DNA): TGTGCCAGCAGTTTATCGGCCGGTATAATGGACGAGCAGTACTTC. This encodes CASSLSAGIMDEQYF.

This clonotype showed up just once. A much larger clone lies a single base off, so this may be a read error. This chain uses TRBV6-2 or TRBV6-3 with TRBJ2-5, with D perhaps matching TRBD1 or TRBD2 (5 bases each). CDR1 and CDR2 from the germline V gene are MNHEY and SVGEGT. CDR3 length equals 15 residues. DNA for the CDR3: TGTGCCAGCTCTTCGGGGCCAAGGTACCACGAGACCCAGTACTTC. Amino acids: CASSSGPRYHETQYF.

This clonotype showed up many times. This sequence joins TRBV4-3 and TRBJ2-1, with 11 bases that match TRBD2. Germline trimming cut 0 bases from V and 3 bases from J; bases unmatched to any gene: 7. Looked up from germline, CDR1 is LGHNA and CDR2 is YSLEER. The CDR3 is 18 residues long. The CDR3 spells CASSQELLAGASYNEQFF. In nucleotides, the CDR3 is TGCGCCAGCAGCCAAGAATTACTAGCGGGGGCAAGCTACAATGAGCAGTTCTTC.

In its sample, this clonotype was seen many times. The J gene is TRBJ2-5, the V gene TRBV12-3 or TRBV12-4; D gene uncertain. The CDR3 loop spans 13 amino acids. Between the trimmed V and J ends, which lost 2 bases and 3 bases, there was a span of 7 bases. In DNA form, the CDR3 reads TGTGCCAGCAGTTTAACCTATGAAGAGACCCAGTACTTC. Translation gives CASSLTYEETQYF.

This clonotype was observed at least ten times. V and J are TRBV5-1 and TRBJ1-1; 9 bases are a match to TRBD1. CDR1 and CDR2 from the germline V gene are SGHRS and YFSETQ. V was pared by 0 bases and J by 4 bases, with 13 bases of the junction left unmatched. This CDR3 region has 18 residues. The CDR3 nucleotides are TGCGCCAGCAGCTTGGCCGTGACGACAGGGGGGGATTTCACTGAAGCTTTCTTT. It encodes CASSLAVTTGGDFTEAFF. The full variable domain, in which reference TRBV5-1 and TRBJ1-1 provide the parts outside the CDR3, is KAGVTQTPRYLIKTRGQQVTLSCSPISGHRSVSWYQQTPGQGLQFLFEYFSETQRNKGNFPGRFSGRQFSNSRSEMNVSTLELGDSALYLCASSLAVTTGGDFTEAFFGQGTRLTVV.

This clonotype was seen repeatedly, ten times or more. As DNA, the CDR3 is TGTGCCAGCAGTGAATCAGGAGGTCCTTCCTATGGCTACACCTTC. Translating it yields CASSESGGPSYGYTF. This chain links TRBV6-1 with TRBJ1-2; D ambiguous. V lost 2 bases, J lost 4 bases, and 14 bases lay in between. Germline V gene lookup returns CDR1 MNHNS and CDR2 SASEGT. The CDR3 length is 15 residues.

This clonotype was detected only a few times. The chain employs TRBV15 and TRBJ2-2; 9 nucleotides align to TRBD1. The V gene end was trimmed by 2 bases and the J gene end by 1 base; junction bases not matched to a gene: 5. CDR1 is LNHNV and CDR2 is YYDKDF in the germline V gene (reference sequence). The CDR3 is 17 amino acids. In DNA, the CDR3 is TGTGCCACCAGCAGACTTTCGGGACAGGGGAACACCGGGGAGCTGTTTTTT. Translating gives CATSRLSGQGNTGELFF.

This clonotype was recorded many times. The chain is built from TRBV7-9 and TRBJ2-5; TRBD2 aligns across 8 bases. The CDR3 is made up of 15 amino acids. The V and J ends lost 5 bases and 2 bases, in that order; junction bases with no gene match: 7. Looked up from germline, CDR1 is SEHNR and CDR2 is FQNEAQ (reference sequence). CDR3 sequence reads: CASSITQREQETQYF. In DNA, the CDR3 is TGTGCCAGCAGCATCACCCAGCGGGAGCAAGAGACCCAGTACTTC.

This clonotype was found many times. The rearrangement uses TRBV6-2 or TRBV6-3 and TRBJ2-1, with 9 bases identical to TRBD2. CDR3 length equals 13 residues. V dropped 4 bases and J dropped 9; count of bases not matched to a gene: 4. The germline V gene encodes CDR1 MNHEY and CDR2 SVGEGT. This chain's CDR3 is CASSLAGGLEQFF. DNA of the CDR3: TGTGCCAGCAGTTTGGCGGGGGGGCTTGAGCAGTTCTTC.

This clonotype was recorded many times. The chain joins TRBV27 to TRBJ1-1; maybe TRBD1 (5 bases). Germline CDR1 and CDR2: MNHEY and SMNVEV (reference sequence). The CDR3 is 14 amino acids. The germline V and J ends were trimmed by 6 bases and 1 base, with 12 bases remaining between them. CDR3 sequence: CASRGGGWNTEAFF. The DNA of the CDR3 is TGTGCCAGCAGGGGCGGGGGGTGGAACACTGAAGCTTTCTTT.

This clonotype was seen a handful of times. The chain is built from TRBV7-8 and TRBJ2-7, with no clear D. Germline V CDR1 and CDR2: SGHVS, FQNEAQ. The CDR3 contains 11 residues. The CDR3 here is CASSLHGLVHV. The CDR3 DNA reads TGTGCCAGCAGCTTACATGGCTTGGTGCACGTC.

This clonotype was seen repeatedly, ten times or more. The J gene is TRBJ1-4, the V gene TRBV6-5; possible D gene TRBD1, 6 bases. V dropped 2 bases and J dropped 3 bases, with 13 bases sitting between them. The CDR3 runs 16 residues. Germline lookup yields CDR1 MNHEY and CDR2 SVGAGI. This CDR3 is CASSYLQGQANEKLFF. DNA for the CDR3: TGTGCCAGCAGTTACCTACAGGGACAAGCTAATGAAAAACTGTTTTTT.

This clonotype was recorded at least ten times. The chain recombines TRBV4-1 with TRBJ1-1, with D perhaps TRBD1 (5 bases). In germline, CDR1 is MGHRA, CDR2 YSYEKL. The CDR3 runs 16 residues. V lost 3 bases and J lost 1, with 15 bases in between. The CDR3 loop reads CASSQIMGQGNTEAFF. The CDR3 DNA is TGCGCCAGCAGCCAGATCATGGGGCAGGGGAACACTGAAGCTTTCTTT.

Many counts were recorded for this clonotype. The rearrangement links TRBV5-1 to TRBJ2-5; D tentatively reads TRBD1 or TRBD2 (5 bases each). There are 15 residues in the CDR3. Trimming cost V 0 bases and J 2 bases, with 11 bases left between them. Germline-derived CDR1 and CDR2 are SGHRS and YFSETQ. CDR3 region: CASSLVGTGQETQYF. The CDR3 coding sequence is TGCGCCAGCAGCTTGGTAGGGACGGGGCAAGAGACCCAGTACTTC.

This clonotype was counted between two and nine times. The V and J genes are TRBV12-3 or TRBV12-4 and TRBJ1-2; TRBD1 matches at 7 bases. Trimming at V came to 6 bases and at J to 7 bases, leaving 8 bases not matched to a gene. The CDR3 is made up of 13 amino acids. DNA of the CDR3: TGTGCCAGCAGGAGAGGACAGGCGGCTGGCTACACCTTC. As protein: CASRRGQAAGYTF.